This is a list of T cell receptor beta chains from one sample in a study of low-dose radiotherapy and immunotherapy resistance in tumors. MiXCR was run by TCRdb on the reads, yielding one entry per CDR3 protein. The sample yields under 95,000 distinct CDR3 sequences, over 15% seen once. The sequenced sample was PBMCs, obtained after low-dose radiotherapy plus immunotherapy. The receptors come from a male donor with prostate cancer. The CDR3 runs from the conserved cysteine through the conserved F or W. A D gene is named only where the DNA matches it firmly. Size is omitted from some rows. Given values are once, few, many or a class for expanded clones.

TRBJ1-5 many TRBV7-2 TRBD1 15 TGTGCCAGCAGGTCGACAGGGTTAAGCAATCAGCCCCAGCATTTT CASRSTGLSNQPQHF
TRBJ2-5 many TRBV2 TRBD2 16 TGTGCCAGCAGCCGGACTAGCGGGAGGACGGGAGAGACCCAGTACTTC CASSRTSGRTGETQYF
TRBJ2-2 many TRBV28 - 16 TGTGCCAGCAGTTCCCCGGCAGGAATAAACACCGGGGAGCTGTTTTTT CASSSPAGINTGELFF
TRBJ1-1 - TRBV19 - 11 TGTGCCAGTGCGGGGTACACTGAAGCTTTCTTT CASAGYTEAFF
TRBJ2-1 many TRBV7-2 - 11 TGTGCCAGCAGCCAACCGAATGAGCAGTTCTTC CASSQPNEQFF
TRBJ2-1 many TRBV28 - 13 TGTGCCAGCAGTTCCGGAACCTACAATGAGCAGTTCTTC CASSSGTYNEQFF
TRBJ2-7 many TRBV6-6 TRBD2 18 TGTGCCAGCAGTTACGATCCTGGGACTAGCGGGAGAAGGTACGAGCAGTACTTC CASSYDPGTSGRRYEQYF
TRBJ2-1 many TRBV6-5 TRBD2 14 TGTGCCAGCAGTTGGCTAGCGGGAGCGGATGAGCAGTTCTTC CASSWLAGADEQFF
TRBJ1-2 once TRBV20-1 - 13 TGCAGTGCTAGTCCAGGGCCAGGACATGGCTACACCTTC CSASPGPGHGYTF
TRBJ2-2 few TRBV9 - 17 TGTGCCAGCAGCGCTCCAGGAATGGGGGGAAACACCGGGGAGCTGTTTTTT CASSAPGMGGNTGELFF
TRBJ2-3 many TRBV29-1 TRBD1 13 TGCAGCGCCCGGGACAGGGACACAGATACGCAGTATTTT CSARDRDTDTQYF
TRBJ2-3 many TRBV23-1 TRBD1 13 TGCGCCAGCGGAGGACAGGGTACAGATACGCAGTATTTT CASGGQGTDTQYF
TRBJ1-5 - TRBV6-2/TRBV6-3 - 17 TGTGCCAGCAGTTACGAGTCGGCGGAAACCAGCAATCAGCCCCAGCATTTT CASSYESAETSNQPQHF
TRBJ2-3 many TRBV29-1 - 11 TGCAGCGTTACCTCCTCGGATACGCAGTATTTT CSVTSSDTQYF
TRBJ1-4 - TRBV7-8 - 16 - CASSSQWATNEKLFFF
TRBJ1-4 many TRBV6-6 - 14 TGTGCCAGCAGAAGGAGGACGGAGGATGAAAAACTGTTTTTT CASRRRTEDEKLFF
TRBJ2-3 many TRBV5-8 TRBD2 17 TGTGCCAGCAGCACTGGATTAGCGGGAGGATTAGCAGATACGCAGTATTTT CASSTGLAGGLADTQYF
TRBJ2-1 many TRBV12-3/TRBV12-4 - 14 TGTGCCAGCAGTTTATGGGGGACCGACAATGAGCAGTTCTTC CASSLWGTDNEQFF
TRBJ2-7 many TRBV4-3 TRBD2 15 TGCGCCAGCAGCCAAGTAGCGGGAGGCGCCTACGAGCAGTACTTC CASSQVAGGAYEQYF
TRBJ1-3 many TRBV7-8 - 15 TGTGCCAGCAGCTTAGGGCGTAGGCCGGGAAACACCATATATTTT CASSLGRRPGNTIYF
TRBJ2-7 many TRBV6-6 - 12 TGTGCCAGCAGTCAGGATCACTACGAGCAGTACTTC CASSQDHYEQYF
TRBJ2-7 many TRBV11-2 - 12 TGTGCCAGCAGCTCCCAGGGGGGCGAGCAGTACTTC CASSSQGGEQYF
TRBJ1-2 many TRBV28 - 13 TGTGCCAGCTCTCTAATCGGGAGCTATGGCTACACCTTC CASSLIGSYGYTF
TRBJ1-1 many TRBV10-3 - 14 TGTGCCATCAGTGAAAGTAGCGGGAACACTGAAGCTTTCTTT CAISESSGNTEAFF
TRBJ2-1 many TRBV6-2/TRBV6-3 TRBD2 15 TGTGCCAGCCATACCACTAGCGGCCCCTACAATGAGCAGTTCTTC CASHTTSGPYNEQFF
TRBJ1-1 many TRBV28 TRBD1 19 TGTGCCAGCAGTTTAGGGGACAGGGGGTTCGATGGCATGAACACTGAAGCTTTCTTT CASSLGDRGFDGMNTEAFF
TRBJ2-3 many TRBV5-1 - 14 TGCGCCAGTTCGATAGCGACCAGCACAGATACGCAGTATTTT CASSIATSTDTQYF
TRBJ2-7 many TRBV7-9 - 15 TGTGCCAGCAGCTTAGGAGGGATCGGTTCCTACGAGCAGTACTTC CASSLGGIGSYEQYF
TRBJ1-1 many TRBV18 - 15 TGTGCCAGCTCACCACCGGCCAGGGGGAACACTGAAGCTTTCTTT CASSPPARGNTEAFF
TRBJ1-2 many TRBV7-2 - 14 TGTGCCAGCAGTCGTTACAGGGACTGGAATGGCTACACCTTC CASSRYRDWNGYTF
TRBJ2-5 many TRBV5-1 TRBD2 14 TGCGCCAGCAGCCGTGGGGGGGATCAAGAGACCCAGTACTTC CASSRGGDQETQYF
TRBJ2-7 - TRBV2 TRBD1 13 TGTGCCAGCAGTTCGGGACAGTCTTACGAGCAGTACTTC CASSSGQSYEQYF
TRBJ2-1 many TRBV10-3 - 15 TGTGCCATCAGTGAGTCCAATCAGGCCTACAATGAGCAGTTCTTC CAISESNQAYNEQFF
TRBJ1-2 many TRBV19 TRBD1 15 TGTGCCAGTAGTATCAGTTGGACAGGTTTGGATGGCTACACCTTC CASSISWTGLDGYTF
TRBJ1-1 many TRBV5-5 - 17 TGTGCCAGCAGCTTGGCCGGCACCCGAGCTATGAACACTGAAGCTTTCTTT CASSLAGTRAMNTEAFF
TRBJ2-3 many TRBV6-4 TRBD2 15 TGTGCCAGCAGTGACTCGGGACTAGCCACAGATACGCAGTATTTT CASSDSGLATDTQYF
TRBJ2-5 many TRBV15 - 13 TGTGCCACCAGCAGAGGATCCCAAGAGACCCAGTACTTC CATSRGSQETQYF